The sequence of this TCR beta chain was determined in a study of response to subunit inactivated influenza vaccine. Study results and limitations: Few additional T cells are recruited per seasonal influenza vaccination, authors suggested.

Worth noting for this clonotype: Its antigen is unidentified.

From the RT-PCR reads, TCRdb called clonotypes with MiXCR, one entry per CDR3 protein. The sample lists 550,000 to 600,000 distinct CDR3 sequences, about 12% occurring once. CDR3 size: 15 residues. Between the trimmed V and J ends, which lost 3 bases and 5 bases, there was a span of 16 bases. Germline CDR1 DFQATT, CDR2 SNEGSKA (reference sequence). J is TRBJ2-2 and V is TRBV20-1, with TRBD1 as a possible D gene (5 bases). The sample was PBMCs from blood, taken on the day of vaccination. This TCR derives from a middle-aged man who received an inactivated influenza vaccine. The CDR3 sequence is CSASVPGSRTGELFF. For the CDR3, the DNA is TGCAGTGCTAGTGTGCCAGGGTCAAGGACCGGGGAGCTGTTTTTT.